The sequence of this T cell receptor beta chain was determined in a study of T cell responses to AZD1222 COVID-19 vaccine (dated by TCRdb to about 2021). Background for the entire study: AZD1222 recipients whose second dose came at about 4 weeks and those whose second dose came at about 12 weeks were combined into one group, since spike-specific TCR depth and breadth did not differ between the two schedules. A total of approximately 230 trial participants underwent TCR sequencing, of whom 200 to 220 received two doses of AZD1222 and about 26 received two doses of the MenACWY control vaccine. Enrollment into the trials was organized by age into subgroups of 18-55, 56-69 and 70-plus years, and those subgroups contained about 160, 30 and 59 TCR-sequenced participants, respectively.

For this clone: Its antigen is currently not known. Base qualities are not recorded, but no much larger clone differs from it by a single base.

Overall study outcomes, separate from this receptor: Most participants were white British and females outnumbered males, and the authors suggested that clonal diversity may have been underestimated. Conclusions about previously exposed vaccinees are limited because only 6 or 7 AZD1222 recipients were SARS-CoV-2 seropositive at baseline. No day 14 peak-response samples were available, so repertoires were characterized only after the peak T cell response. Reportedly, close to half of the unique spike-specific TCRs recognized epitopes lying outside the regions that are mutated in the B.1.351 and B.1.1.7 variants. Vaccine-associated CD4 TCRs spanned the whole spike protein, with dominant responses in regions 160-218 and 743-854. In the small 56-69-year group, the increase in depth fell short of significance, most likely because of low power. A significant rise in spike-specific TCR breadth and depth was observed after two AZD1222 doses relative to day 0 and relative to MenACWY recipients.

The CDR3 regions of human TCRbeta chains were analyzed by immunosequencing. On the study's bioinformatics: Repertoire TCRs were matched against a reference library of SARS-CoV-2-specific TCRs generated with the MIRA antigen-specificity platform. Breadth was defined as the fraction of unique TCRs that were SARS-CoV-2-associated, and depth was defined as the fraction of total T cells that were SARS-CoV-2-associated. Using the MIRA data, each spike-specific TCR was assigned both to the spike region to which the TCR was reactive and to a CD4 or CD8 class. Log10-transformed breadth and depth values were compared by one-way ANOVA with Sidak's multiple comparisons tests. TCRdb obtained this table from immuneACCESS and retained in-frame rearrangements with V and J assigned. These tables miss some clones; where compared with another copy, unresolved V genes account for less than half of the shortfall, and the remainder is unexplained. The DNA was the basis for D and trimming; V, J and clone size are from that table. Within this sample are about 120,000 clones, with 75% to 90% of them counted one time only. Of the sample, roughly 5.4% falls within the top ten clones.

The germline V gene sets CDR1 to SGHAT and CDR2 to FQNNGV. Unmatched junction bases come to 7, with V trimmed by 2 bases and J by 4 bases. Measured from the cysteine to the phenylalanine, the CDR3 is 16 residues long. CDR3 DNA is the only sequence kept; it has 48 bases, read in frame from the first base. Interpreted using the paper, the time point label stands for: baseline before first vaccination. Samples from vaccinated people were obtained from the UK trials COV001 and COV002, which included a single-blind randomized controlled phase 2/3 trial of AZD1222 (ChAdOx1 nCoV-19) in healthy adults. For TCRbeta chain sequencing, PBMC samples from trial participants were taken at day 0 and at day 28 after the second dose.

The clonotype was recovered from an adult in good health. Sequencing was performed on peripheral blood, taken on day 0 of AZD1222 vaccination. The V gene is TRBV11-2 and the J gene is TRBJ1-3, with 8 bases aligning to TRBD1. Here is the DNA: TGTGCCAGCAGCTTAATGGGACAGGTCCCGGGAAACACCATATATTTT. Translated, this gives CASSLMGQVPGNTIYF.